This passage covers 2 T cell receptor beta chains from one sample sequenced in a study of Ad26.COV2.S vaccination and SARS-CoV-2 variants. Documented treatment: about 20 received Ad26.COV2.S at low or high dose, single or two shots; about 5 received placebo; per-sample allocation not given. Day 63 following the first vaccine or placebo injection was when the samples were taken. Sequencing was performed with immunoSEQ multiplex PCR; in TCRdb, only in-frame clones are kept and a portion is missing. Among approximately 400,000 clones listed, under 90% were seen once. The starting material was peripheral blood, obtained in a trial of Ad26.COV2.S vaccine versus placebo. The origin of the receptors is a person between 18 and 65 years old who received the Ad26.COV2.S COVID-19 vaccine or a placebo.

The gene calls are TRBV6-2 or TRBV6-3 and TRBJ2-6, with D perhaps matching TRBD1 or TRBD2 (5 bases each). Germline V gene sequence: CDR1 MNHEY, CDR2 SVGEGT. The germline V and J ends were trimmed by 4 bases and 0 bases, with 13 bases remaining between them. CDR3 size: 17 residues. The CDR3 sequence: CASSSGTVSSGANVLTF. CDR3 sequence (DNA): TGTGCCAGCAGTTCCGGGACGGTGAGCTCTGGGGCCAACGTCCTGACTTTC.

The chain carries TRBV29-1 and TRBJ1-2; D is uncertain. The CDR3 length is 10 residues. V was clipped by 4 bases and J by 5 bases, with 5 bases between them. Germline V gene data show CDR1 as SQVTM and CDR2 as ANQGSEA. The CDR3 DNA reads TGCAGCGTTGTAGGGTATGGCTACACCTTC. Amino acid sequence: CSVVGYGYTF.